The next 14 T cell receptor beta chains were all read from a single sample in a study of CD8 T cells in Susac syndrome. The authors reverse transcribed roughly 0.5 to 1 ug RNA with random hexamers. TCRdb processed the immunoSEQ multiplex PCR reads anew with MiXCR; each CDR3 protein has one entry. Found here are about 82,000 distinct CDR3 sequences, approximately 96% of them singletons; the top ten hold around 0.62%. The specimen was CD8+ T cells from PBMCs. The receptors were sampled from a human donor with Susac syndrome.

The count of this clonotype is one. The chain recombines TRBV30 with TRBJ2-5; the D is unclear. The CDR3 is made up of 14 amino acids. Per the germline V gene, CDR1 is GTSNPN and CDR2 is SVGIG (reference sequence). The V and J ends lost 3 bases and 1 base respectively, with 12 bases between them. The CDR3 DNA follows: TGTGCCTGGAGAGGCCAGTCAACCCAAGAGACCCAGTACTTC. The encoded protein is CAWRGQSTQETQYF.

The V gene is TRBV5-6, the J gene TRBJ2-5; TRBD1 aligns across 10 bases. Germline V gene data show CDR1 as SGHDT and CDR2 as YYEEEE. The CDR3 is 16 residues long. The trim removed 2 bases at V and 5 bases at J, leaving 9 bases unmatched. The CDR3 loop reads CASSFPDRGVGETQYF. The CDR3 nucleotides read TGTGCCAGCAGCTTCCCGGACAGGGGGGTAGGGGAGACCCAGTACTTC.

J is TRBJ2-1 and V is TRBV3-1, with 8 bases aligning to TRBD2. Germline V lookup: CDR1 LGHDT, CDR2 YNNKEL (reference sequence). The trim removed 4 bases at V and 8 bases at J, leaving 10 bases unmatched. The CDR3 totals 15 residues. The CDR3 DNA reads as TGTGCCAGCAGCCCCCCGGGACTAGGGGACTATGAGCAGTTCTTC. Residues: CASSPPGLGDYEQFF.

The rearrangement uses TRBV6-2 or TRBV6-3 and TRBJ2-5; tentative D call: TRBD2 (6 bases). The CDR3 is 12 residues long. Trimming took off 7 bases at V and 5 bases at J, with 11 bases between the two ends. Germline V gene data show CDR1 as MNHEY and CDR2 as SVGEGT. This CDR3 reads CASTKEGETQYF. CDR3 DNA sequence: TGTGCCAGCACCAAGGAGGGGGAGACCCAGTACTTC.

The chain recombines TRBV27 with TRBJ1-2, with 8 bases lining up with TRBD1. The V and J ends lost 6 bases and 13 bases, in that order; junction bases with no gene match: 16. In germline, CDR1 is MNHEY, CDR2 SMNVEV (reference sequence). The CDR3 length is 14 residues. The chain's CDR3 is CASSQSARGQAVTF. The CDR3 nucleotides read TGTGCCAGCAGCCAATCCGCTCGGGGACAGGCGGTCACCTTC.

The CDR3 DNA follows: TGCAGTGCTAGATCGTCGGAGCCAGGCGTGCCCTACGAGCAGTACTTC. This codes for CSARSSEPGVPYEQYF. This chain connects TRBV20-1 to TRBJ2-7; no firm D call. CDR1 is DFQATT and CDR2 is SNEGSKA in the germline V gene (reference sequence). The germline V and J ends were trimmed by 2 bases and 2 bases, with 19 bases remaining between them. The CDR3 has 16 amino acids.

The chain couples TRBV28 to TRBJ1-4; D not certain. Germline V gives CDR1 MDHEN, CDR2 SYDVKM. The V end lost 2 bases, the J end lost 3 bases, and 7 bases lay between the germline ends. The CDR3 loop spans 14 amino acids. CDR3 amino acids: CASSLPPPNEKLFF. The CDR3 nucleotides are TGTGCCAGCAGTTTACCACCTCCTAATGAAAAACTGTTTTTT.

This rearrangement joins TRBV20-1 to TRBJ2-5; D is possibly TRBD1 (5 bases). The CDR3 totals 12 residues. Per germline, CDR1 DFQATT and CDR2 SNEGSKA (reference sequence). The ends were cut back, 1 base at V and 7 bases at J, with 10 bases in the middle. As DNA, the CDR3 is TGCAGTGCTAGAGGGCCGACAGCGACCCAGTACTTC. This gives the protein CSARGPTATQYF.

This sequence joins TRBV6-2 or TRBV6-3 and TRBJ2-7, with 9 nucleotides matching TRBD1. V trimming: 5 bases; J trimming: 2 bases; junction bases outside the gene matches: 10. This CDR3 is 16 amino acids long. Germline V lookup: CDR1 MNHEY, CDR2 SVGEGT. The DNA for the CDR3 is TGTGCCAGCAGTGCCTACGGGACAGGGAGTCCCTACGAGCAGTACTTC. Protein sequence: CASSAYGTGSPYEQYF.

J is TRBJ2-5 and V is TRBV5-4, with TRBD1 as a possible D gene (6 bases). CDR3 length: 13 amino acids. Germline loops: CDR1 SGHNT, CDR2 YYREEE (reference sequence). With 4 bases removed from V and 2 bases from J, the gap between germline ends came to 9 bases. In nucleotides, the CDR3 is TGTGCCAGCAGCATGGGACAACAAGAGACCCAGTACTTC. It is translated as CASSMGQQETQYF.

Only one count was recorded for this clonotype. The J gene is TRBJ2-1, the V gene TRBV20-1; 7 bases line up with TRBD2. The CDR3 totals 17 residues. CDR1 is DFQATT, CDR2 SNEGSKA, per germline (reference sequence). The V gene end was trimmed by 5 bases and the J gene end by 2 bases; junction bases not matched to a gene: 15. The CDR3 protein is CSALLPEAGDPYNEQFF. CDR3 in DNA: TGCAGTGCTCTACTACCCGAGGCGGGGGATCCCTACAATGAGCAGTTCTTC.

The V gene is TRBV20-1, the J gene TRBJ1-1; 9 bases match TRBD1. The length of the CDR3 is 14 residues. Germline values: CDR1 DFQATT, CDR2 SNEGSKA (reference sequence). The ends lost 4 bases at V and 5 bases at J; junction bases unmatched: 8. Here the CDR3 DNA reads TGCAGTGCTAAACCGGGACAGGGTGGAACTGAAGCTTTCTTT. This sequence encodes CSAKPGQGGTEAFF.

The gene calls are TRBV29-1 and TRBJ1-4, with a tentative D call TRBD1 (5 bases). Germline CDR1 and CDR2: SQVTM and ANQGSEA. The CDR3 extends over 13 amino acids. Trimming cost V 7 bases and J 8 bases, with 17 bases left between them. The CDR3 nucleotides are TGCAGCGCCGCCCCGGGACTATTGGAAAAACTGTTTTTT. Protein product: CSAAPGLLEKLFF.

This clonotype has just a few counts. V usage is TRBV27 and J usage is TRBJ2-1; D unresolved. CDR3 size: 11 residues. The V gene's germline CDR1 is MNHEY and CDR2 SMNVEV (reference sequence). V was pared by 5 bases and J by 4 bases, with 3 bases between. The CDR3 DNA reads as TGTGCCAGCAGTCTTTACAATGAGCAGTTCTTC. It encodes CASSLYNEQFF.